These 21 T cell receptor beta chains were sequenced from one sample in a study of shared clonotypes between healthy human individuals. Some clones are missing from TCRdb's copy, which holds only in-frame ones; the method was immunoSEQ multiplex PCR. The table has about 2.4 million clones, approximately 90% seen once. Sequencing was performed on naive CD4+ T cells sorted from blood. Subset described: CD45RA+ positively selected. The receptors originated from a man in his late teens or twenties in good health.

As regards this clone: The sample carries other DNA sequences with the same CDR3. This chain uses TRBV18 with TRBJ2-1; 9 bases align to TRBD2. After removal of 3 bases from V and 6 bases from J, the junction contained 6 bases not matched to a gene. The germline CDR1 and CDR2 sequences are KGHSH and LQKENI. The length of the CDR3 is 15 residues. The CDR3 spells CASSPGGGALNEQFF. The CDR3 coding sequence is TGTGCCAGCTCACCTGGCGGGGGGGCCCTCAATGAGCAGTTCTTC.

Remarks on this clone: Other DNA sequences from this sample encode an identical CDR3 as well. The chain is built from TRBV5-1 and TRBJ2-3; 9 bases fit TRBD1. This CDR3 comprises 14 residues. V was clipped by 4 bases and J by 6 bases; unmatched bases: 6. CDR1 SGHRS and CDR2 YFSETQ come from the germline V gene. CDR3 region: CASSLGQGGDTQYF. For the CDR3, the DNA is TGCGCCAGCAGCCTGGGACAGGGCGGGGATACGCAGTATTTT.

In DNA, the CDR3 is TGTGCCAGCAGCCCCGGGATGGGGGGAGCCAAAAACATTCAGTACTTC. Protein: CASSPGMGGAKNIQYF. This chain uses TRBV13 with TRBJ2-4; a possible D gene is TRBD2 (6 bases). This CDR3 contains 16 residues. The V gene lost 5 bases and the J gene lost 0 bases, with 14 bases spanning the gap. Germline V gene sequence: CDR1 PRHDT, CDR2 FYEKMQ (reference sequence).

In DNA, the CDR3 is TGTGCCAGCAGCTCACCTAGGCAGGGAGCATCCTACGAGCAGTACTTC. It encodes CASSSPRQGASYEQYF. The chain carries TRBV7-2 and TRBJ2-7, with D perhaps assigned TRBD1 or TRBD2 (5 bases each). Germline CDR1 is SGHTA and CDR2 is FQGNSA. This CDR3 has 16 amino acids. V shed 4 bases and J shed 1 base, with 17 bases lying between them.

V usage is TRBV27 and J usage is TRBJ2-5; D tentatively fits TRBD1 or TRBD2 (6 bases each). This CDR3 comprises 13 residues. CDR1 is MNHEY, CDR2 SMNVEV, per germline (reference sequence). Trimming removed 6 bases at V and 6 bases at J, with 14 bases between. CDR3 in amino acids: CASSQQGGKTQYF. The CDR3 DNA is TGTGCCAGCAGCCAACAGGGAGGAAAGACCCAGTACTTC.

V is TRBV5-1 and J is TRBJ2-1; no firm D call. Germline CDR1 and CDR2: SGHRS and YFSETQ. V lost 4 bases and J lost 7, with 18 bases in between. This CDR3 spans 15 amino acids. CDR3 in amino acids: CASSLVGRIENEQFF. DNA for the CDR3: TGCGCCAGCAGCCTGGTAGGCCGGATAGAGAATGAGCAGTTCTTC.

The chain recombines TRBV5-1 with TRBJ2-3; D remains ambiguous. The CDR3 runs to 16 residues. With 4 bases removed from V and 0 bases from J, the gap between germline ends came to 15 bases. CDR1 SGHRS and CDR2 YFSETQ come from the germline V gene. The CDR3 coding sequence is TGCGCCAGCAGCGTCCGACCAACTTCTAGCACAGATACGCAGTATTTT. It yields the protein CASSVRPTSSTDTQYF.

This rearrangement joins TRBV7-2 to TRBJ2-2; the match to TRBD2 covers 7 bases. CDR1 is SGHTA and CDR2 is FQGNSA in the germline V gene. The V gene end was trimmed by 3 bases and the J gene end by 5 bases; junction bases not matched to a gene: 9. This CDR3 has 16 amino acids. CDR3 sequence reads: CASSLAPGSGTGELFF. Written as DNA, the CDR3 is TGTGCCAGCAGCTTGGCCCCAGGTAGCGGGACCGGGGAGCTGTTTTTT.

The chain combines TRBV27 with TRBJ1-5, with D unresolved. Trimming took off 1 base at V and 0 bases at J, with 13 bases between the two ends. CDR1 is MNHEY, CDR2 SMNVEV, per germline (reference sequence). CDR3 length equals 17 residues. The CDR3 nucleotides read TGTGCCAGCAGTTTATTAGGTGACAAATATAGCAATCAGCCCCAGCATTTT. Residues: CASSLLGDKYSNQPQHF.

The rearrangement links TRBV2 to TRBJ2-2; D might be TRBD2 (5 bases). V lost 7 bases, J lost 10 bases, and 13 bases lay in between. Per germline, CDR1 SNHLY and CDR2 FYNNEI. This CDR3 has 12 amino acids. For the CDR3, the DNA is TGTGCCAGCAAATCGGGATTTCTGGAGCTGTTTTTT. Its protein is CASKSGFLELFF.

The chain combines TRBV27 with TRBJ1-3; 8 nucleotides line up with TRBD1. J gave up 5 bases and V 5 bases, and 8 bases lay outside the gene matches. Per germline, CDR1 MNHEY and CDR2 SMNVEV (reference sequence). The CDR3 is 15 residues long. The DNA of the CDR3 is TGTGCCAGCAGTCGAACCGGGACAGGTAGAAACACCATATATTTT. Protein: CASSRTGTGRNTIYF.

The chain links TRBV2 to TRBJ2-7; TRBD1 agrees at 9 bases. With V trimmed by 2 bases and J by 5 bases, 10 bases remained unmatched. The CDR3 loop spans 16 amino acids. Germline V gene data show CDR1 as SNHLY and CDR2 as FYNNEI. This CDR3 reads CASSELNRDRVDEQYF. The CDR3 DNA reads as TGTGCCAGCAGTGAATTAAATCGGGACAGGGTCGACGAGCAGTACTTC.

The chain links TRBV15 to TRBJ1-1, with D perhaps TRBD1 (6 bases). V lost 6 bases and J lost 1, with 21 bases in between. The V gene's germline CDR1 is LNHNV and CDR2 YYDKDF (reference sequence). The CDR3 contains 17 residues. The CDR3 loop is CATRTMLPGVSNTEAFF. CDR3 bases: TGTGCCACCAGAACCATGCTCCCAGGGGTATCGAACACTGAAGCTTTCTTT.

The chain uses TRBV6-1 and TRBJ2-3, with D maybe TRBD2 (5 bases). V lost 4 bases, J lost 5 bases, and 16 bases lay in between. The germline CDR1 and CDR2 sequences are MNHNS and SASEGT. The CDR3 consists of 15 residues. The DNA for the CDR3 is TGTGCCAGCAGTGGGGTACTAGGAGAGGGAGATACGCAGTATTTT. Residues: CASSGVLGEGDTQYF.

This chain links TRBV29-1 with TRBJ2-7, with D perhaps TRBD2 (7 bases). This CDR3 region has 16 residues. CDR1 and CDR2 (germline): SQVTM, ANQGSEA. Deletions cut 4 bases from V and 0 bases from J, with 19 bases between. CDR3 amino acids: CSVGGGRQASSYEQYF. As DNA, the CDR3 is TGCAGCGTTGGGGGGGGCCGGCAGGCGAGCTCCTACGAGCAGTACTTC.

V is TRBV7-8 and J is TRBJ2-7; weak D call: TRBD2 (5 bases). CDR3 length: 12 residues. Germline CDR1 SGHVS, CDR2 FQNEAQ. Trimming shortened V by 5 bases and J by 5 bases, and 10 bases separated the two germline ends. This chain's CDR3 is CASSPNGNEQYF. For the CDR3, the DNA is TGTGCCAGCAGCCCCAACGGGAACGAGCAGTACTTC.

The chain joins TRBV5-8 to TRBJ1-4; no clear D. The germline gives CDR1 SGHTS, CDR2 YDEGEE. Between the trimmed V and J ends, which lost 0 bases and 3 bases, there was a span of 6 bases. The CDR3 spans 14 residues. The CDR3 coding sequence is TGTGCCAGCAGCTTGGGGACCTCTAATGAAAAACTGTTTTTT. As protein: CASSLGTSNEKLFF.

Details on this clone: The same CDR3 arises from other DNA sequences in this sample as well. This chain joins TRBV5-1 and TRBJ1-6, with TRBD1 identical over 12 bases. The CDR3 length is 15 residues. Germline V CDR1 and CDR2: SGHRS, YFSETQ. Trimming removed 7 bases from V and 7 bases from J; junction bases left unmatched: 6. The CDR3 is CASSPGQGANSPLHF. CDR3 sequence (DNA): TGCGCCAGCTCACCGGGACAGGGGGCGAATTCACCCCTCCACTTT.

This chain joins TRBV19 and TRBJ1-4, with 7 positions matching TRBD1. The CDR3 contains 15 residues. The germline V gene has CDR1 LNHDA and CDR2 SQIVND (reference sequence). With V trimmed by 5 bases and J by 7 bases, 10 bases remained unmatched. DNA of the CDR3: TGTGCCAGTAGTCCCTCGACAGGGAAGATTGAAAAACTGTTTTTT. It translates to CASSPSTGKIEKLFF.

The chain links TRBV29-1 to TRBJ2-1, with D perhaps matching TRBD2 (5 bases). The V end was cut by 3 bases, the J end by 3 bases, with 6 bases between. The length of the CDR3 is 12 residues. Germline V gene sequence: CDR1 SQVTM, CDR2 ANQGSEA. This CDR3 reads CSVDGDYNEQFF. The DNA of the CDR3 is TGCAGCGTTGACGGGGACTACAATGAGCAGTTCTTC.

The chain links TRBV7-2 to TRBJ2-7; 8 bases match TRBD1. The CDR3 has 15 residues. Trimming removed 5 bases from V and 2 bases from J; junction bases left unmatched: 8. The germline CDR1 and CDR2 sequences are SGHTA and FQGNSA. CDR3 sequence reads: CASSPTPTGAYEQYF. The CDR3 DNA is TGTGCCAGCAGCCCTACCCCGACAGGGGCCTACGAGCAGTACTTC.